This T cell receptor beta chain was recovered during a study of T cell repertoires in cytomegalovirus infection. About the research overall: It was the public TCR beta signatures that indicated both CMV infection and matching HLA type.

Broader study findings: Predominance within the ex vivo response was attributable to HLA-C-restricted CMV-specific TCR beta clonotypes.

This clonotype occurred many times. Its cognate antigen is unknown. From the reads, TCRdb called clonotypes with MiXCR, one entry per CDR3 protein. The sample records hundreds of thousands of distinct CDR3 sequences, 8% to 9.5% being singletons. The V end lost 1 base, the J end lost 7 bases, and 11 bases lay between the germline ends. The CDR3 consists of 14 residues. Germline V gene lookup returns CDR1 SGHVT and CDR2 SQSDAQ. This clonotype was obtained from a human donor in good health (CMV status not recorded). Some clones in this sample may be carry-over from other donors' samples. Sequenced input: PBMCs. The chain couples TRBV7-4 to TRBJ2-1; D is unresolved. The chain's CDR3 is CASSLGPAPNEQFF. In nucleotides, the CDR3 is TGTGCCAGCAGCTTAGGTCCAGCCCCGAATGAGCAGTTCTTC. The full variable domain, its missing parts supplied by reference TRBV7-4 and TRBJ2-1, is GAGVSQSPRYKVAKRGRDVALRCDSISGHVTLYWYRQTLGQGSEVLTYSQSDAQRDKSGRPSGRFSAERPERSVSTLKIQRTEQGDSAVYLCASSLGPAPNEQFFGPGTRLTVL.